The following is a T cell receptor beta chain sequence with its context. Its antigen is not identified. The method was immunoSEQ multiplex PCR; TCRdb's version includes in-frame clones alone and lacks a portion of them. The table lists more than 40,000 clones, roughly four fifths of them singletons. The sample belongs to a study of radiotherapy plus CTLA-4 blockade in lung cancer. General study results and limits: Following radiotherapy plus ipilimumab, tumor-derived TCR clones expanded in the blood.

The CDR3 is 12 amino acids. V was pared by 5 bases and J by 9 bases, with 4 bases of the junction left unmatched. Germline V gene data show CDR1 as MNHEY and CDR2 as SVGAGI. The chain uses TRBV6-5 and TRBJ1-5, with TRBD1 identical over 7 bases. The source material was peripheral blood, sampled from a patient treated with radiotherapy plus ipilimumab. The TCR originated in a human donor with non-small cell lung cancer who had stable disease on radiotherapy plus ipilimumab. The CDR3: CASSRGQGPQHF. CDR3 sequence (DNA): TGTGCCAGCAGTAGGGGGCAAGGGCCCCAGCATTTT.